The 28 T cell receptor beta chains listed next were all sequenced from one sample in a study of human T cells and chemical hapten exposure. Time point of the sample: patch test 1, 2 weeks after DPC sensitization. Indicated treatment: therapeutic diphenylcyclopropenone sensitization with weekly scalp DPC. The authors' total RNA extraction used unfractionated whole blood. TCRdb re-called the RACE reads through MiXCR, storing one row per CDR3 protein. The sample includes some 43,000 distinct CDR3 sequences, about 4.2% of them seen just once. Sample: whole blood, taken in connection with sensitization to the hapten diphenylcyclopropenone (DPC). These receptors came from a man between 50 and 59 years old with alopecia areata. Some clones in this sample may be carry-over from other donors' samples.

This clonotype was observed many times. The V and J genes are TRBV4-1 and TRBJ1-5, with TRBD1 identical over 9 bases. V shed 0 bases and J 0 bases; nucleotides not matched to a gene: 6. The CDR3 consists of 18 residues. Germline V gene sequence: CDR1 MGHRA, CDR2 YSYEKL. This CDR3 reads CASSQEADRGLSNQPQHF. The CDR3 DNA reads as TGCGCCAGCAGCCAAGAGGCGGACAGGGGACTTAGCAATCAGCCCCAGCATTTT.

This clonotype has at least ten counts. CDR3 in DNA: TGTGCAAGTCGCTTAGGGGGGAATCAGCCCCAGCATTTT. The encoded protein is CASRLGGNQPQHF. The chain joins TRBV12-2 to TRBJ1-5; the table assigns TRBD1, which was not confirmed against the DNA. TRBV12-2 is an annotated pseudogene. This CDR3 contains 13 residues.

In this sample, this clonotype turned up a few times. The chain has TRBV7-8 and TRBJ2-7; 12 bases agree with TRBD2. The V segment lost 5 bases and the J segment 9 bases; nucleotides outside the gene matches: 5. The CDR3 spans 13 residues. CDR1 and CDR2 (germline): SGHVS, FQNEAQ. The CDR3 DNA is TGTGCCAGCAGCAAGACTAGCGGGAGCGCGCAGTACTTC. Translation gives CASSKTSGSAQYF.

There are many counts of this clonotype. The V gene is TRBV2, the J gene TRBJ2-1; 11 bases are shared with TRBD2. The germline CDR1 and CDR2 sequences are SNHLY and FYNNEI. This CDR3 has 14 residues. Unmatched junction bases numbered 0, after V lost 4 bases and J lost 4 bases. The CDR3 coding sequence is TGTGCCAGCAGTGGGACTAGCGGGTACAATGAGCAGTTCTTC. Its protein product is CASSGTSGYNEQFF.

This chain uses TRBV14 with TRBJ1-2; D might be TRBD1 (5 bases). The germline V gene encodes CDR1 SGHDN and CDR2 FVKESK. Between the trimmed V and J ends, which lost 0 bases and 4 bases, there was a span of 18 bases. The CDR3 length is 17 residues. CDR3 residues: CASSQDLPSAGSYGYTF. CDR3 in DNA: TGTGCCAGCAGCCAAGATCTTCCTTCGGCAGGGAGCTATGGCTACACCTTC.

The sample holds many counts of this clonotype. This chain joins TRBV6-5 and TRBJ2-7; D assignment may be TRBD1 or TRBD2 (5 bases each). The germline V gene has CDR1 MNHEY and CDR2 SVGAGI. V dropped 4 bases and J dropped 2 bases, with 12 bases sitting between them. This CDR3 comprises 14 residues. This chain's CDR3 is CASSSYGGTYEQYF. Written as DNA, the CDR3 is TGTGCCAGCAGTTCATATGGGGGTACCTACGAGCAGTACTTC.

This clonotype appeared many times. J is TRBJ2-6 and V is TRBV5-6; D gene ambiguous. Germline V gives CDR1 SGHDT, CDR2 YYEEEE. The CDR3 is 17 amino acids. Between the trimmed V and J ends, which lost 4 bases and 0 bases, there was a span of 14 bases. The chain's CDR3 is CASSPIGRASGANVLTF. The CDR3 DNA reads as TGTGCCAGCAGCCCTATTGGAAGAGCCTCTGGGGCCAACGTCCTGACTTTC.

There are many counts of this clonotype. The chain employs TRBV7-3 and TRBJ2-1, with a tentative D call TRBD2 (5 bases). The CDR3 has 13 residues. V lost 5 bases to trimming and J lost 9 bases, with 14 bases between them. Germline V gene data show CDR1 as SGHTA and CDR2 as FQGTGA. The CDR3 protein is CASSTALASEQFF. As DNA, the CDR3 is TGTGCCAGCAGCACCGCCCTAGCCAGTGAGCAGTTCTTC.

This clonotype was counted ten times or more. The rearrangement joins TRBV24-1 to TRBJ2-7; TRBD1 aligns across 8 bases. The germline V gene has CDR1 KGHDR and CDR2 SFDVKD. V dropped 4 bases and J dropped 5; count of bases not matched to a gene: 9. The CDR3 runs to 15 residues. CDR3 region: CATSEGQAIVHEQYF. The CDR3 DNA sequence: TGTGCCACCAGTGAGGGACAGGCCATCGTCCACGAGCAGTACTTC.

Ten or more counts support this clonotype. Here the CDR3 reads CASSFSAVYNEKLFF. The CDR3 nucleotides are TGTGCCAGCAGCTTCTCGGCGGTGTATAATGAAAAACTGTTTTTT. The V and J genes are TRBV7-9 and TRBJ1-4; no reliable D call. The CDR3 totals 15 residues. Germline CDR1 and CDR2: SEHNR and FQNEAQ (reference sequence). V dropped 3 bases and J dropped 4 bases, with 12 bases sitting between them.

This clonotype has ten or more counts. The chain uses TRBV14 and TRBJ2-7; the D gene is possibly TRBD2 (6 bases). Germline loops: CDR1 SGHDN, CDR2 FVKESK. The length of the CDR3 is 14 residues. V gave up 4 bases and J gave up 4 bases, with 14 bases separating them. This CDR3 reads CASSPRPGGYEQYF. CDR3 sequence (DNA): TGTGCCAGCAGCCCCAGACCCGGGGGATACGAGCAGTACTTC.

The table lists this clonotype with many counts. The CDR3 bases are TGTGCCAGCAGCCAAGGGGGTTCTGGAAACACCATATATTTT. Amino acids: CASSQGGSGNTIYF. The chain uses TRBV16 and TRBJ1-3, with D perhaps TRBD1 (5 bases). The CDR3 sequence is 14 residues long. V lost 2 bases and J lost 1, with 6 bases in between. Germline loops: CDR1 KGHSY, CDR2 FQNENV.

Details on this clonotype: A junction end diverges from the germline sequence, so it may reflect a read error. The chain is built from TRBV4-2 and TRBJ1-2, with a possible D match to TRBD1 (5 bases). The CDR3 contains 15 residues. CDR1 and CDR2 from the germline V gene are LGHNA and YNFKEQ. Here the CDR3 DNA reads TGTGTCAGCAGCCAAGAGGACCGGCCAGGGAGAGGCTACACCTTC. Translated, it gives CVSSQEDRPGRGYTF.

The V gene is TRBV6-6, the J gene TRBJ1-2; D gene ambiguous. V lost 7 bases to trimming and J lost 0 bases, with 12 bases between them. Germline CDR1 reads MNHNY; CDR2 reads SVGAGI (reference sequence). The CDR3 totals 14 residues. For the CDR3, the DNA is TGTGCCAGCACCTTCGACGGAGCTAACTATGGCTACACCTTC. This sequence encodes CASTFDGANYGYTF.

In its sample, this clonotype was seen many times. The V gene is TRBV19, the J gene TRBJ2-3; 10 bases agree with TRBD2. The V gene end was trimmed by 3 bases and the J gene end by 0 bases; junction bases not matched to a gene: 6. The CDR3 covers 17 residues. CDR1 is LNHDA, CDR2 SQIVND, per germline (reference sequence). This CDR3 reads CASSMLGLATSTDTQYF. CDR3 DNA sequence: TGTGCCAGTAGTATGTTGGGACTAGCGACTAGCACAGATACGCAGTATTTT.

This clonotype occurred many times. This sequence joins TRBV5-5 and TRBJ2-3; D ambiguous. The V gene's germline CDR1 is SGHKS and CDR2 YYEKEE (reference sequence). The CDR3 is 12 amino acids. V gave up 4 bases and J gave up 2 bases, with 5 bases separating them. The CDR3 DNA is TGTGCCAGCAGCATCACCACAGATACGCAGTATTTT. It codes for CASSITTDTQYF.

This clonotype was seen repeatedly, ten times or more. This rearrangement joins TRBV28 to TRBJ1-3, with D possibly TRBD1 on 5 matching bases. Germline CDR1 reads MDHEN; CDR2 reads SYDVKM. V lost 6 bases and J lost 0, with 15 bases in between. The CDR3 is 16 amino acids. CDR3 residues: CASSLGRRNSGNTIYF. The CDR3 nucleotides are TGTGCCAGCAGCTTGGGACGGCGTAACTCTGGAAACACCATATATTTT.

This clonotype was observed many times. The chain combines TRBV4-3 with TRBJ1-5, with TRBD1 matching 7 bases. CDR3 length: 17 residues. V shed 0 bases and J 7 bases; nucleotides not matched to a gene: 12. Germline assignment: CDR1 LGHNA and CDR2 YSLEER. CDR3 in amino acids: CASSQDLGQAAGQPQHF. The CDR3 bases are TGCGCCAGCAGCCAAGACTTAGGACAGGCCGCTGGGCAGCCCCAGCATTTT.

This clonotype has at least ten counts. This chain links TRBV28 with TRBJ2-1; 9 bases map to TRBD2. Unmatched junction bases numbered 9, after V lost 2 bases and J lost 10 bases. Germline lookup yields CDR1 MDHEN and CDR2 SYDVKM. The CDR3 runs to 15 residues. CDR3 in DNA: TGTGCCAGCAGTTTACCGGGGACTAGCTTGGGGGAGCAGTTCTTC. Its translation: CASSLPGTSLGEQFF.

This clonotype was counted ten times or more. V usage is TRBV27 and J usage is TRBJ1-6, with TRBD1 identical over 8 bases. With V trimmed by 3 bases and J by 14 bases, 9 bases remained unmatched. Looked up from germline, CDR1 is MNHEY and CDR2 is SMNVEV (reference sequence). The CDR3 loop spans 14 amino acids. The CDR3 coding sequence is TGTGCCAGCAGTTTCCACCGGGACAGGCCGGCCCTCCACTTT. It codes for CASSFHRDRPALHF.

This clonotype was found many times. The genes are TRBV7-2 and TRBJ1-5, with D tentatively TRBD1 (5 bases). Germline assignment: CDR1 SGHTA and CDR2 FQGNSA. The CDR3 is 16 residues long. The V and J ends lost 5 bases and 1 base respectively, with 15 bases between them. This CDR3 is CASSPERGFSNQPQHF. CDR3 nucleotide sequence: TGTGCCAGCAGCCCAGAGCGGGGGTTCAGCAATCAGCCCCAGCATTTT.

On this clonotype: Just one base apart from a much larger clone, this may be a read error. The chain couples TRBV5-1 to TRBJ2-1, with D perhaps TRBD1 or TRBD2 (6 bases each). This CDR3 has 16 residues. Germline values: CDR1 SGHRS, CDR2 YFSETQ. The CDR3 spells CVSSLAPGAVGNEQFF. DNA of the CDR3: TGCGTCAGCAGCTTGGCCCCGGGGGCGGTAGGAAATGAGCAGTTCTTC.

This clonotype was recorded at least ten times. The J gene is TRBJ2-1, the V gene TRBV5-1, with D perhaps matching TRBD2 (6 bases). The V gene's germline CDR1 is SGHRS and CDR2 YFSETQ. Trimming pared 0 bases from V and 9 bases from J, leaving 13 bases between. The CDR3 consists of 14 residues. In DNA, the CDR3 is TGCGCCAGCAGCTTGGCCCAAGCGGGTGCTGAGCAGTTCTTC. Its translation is CASSLAQAGAEQFF.

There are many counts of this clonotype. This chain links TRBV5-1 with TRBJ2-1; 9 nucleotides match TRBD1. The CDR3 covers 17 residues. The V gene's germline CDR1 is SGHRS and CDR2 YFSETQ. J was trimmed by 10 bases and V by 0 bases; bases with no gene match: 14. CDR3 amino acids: CASSLARGGTGSMEQFF. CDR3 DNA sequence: TGCGCCAGCAGCTTGGCCCGTGGTGGGACAGGGTCAATGGAGCAGTTCTTC.

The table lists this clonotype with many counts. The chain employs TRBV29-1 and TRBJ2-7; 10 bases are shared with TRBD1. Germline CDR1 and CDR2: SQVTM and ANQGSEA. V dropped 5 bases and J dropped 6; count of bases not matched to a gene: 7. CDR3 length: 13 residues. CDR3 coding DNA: TGCAGCGTTCTTCGGGACAGGGGCGGCGAGCAGTACTTC. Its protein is CSVLRDRGGEQYF.

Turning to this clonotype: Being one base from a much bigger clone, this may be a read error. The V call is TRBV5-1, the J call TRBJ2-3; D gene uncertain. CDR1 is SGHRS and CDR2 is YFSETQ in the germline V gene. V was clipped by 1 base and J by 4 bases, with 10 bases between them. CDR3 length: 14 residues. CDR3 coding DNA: TGCGCCAGCAGCTTGTTGGTATTCCCAGATACGCAGTATTTT. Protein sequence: CASSLLVFPDTQYF.

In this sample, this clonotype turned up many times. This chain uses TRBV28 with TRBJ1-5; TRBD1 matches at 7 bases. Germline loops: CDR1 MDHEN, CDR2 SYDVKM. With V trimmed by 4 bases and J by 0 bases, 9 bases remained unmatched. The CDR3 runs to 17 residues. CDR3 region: CASSSLRGTVSNQPQHF. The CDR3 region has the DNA TGTGCCAGCAGTTCCCTACGCGGGACAGTTAGCAATCAGCCCCAGCATTTT.

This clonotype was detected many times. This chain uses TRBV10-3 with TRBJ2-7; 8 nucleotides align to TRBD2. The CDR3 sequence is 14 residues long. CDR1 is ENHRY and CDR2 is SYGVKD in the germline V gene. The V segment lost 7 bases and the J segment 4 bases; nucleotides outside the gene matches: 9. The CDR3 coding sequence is TGTGCCATCACCGGGACTAGTGGCCCTTACGAGCAGTACTTC. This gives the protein CAITGTSGPYEQYF.